This TCR beta chain was captured by sequencing in a study of Graves' ophthalmopathy and Graves' hyperthyroidism. At least ten counts were recorded for this clonotype. V lost 1 base, J lost 8 bases, and 14 bases lay in between. The CDR3 extends over 14 amino acids. CDR1 is SGHTA, CDR2 FQGNSA, per germline. Amplification from RNA transcripts yielded the TCR beta CDR3 regions. Following a first-round RT-PCR that used HTBI primers, a second-round multiplex PCR was carried out. TCRdb re-derived calls from the multiplex PCR reads in MiXCR, one entry per CDR3 protein. The table lists roughly 500,000 distinct CDR3 sequences, over 13% of them singletons.

The chain uses TRBV7-2 and TRBJ1-1; D gene unclear. The specimen sequenced was blood. This clonotype originated in a woman between 25 and 40 years old with Graves' ophthalmopathy. In nucleotides, the CDR3 is TGTGCCAGCAGCTTAGATCGTCAGACTCGGGAAGCTTTCTTT. Translating it yields CASSLDRQTREAFF.